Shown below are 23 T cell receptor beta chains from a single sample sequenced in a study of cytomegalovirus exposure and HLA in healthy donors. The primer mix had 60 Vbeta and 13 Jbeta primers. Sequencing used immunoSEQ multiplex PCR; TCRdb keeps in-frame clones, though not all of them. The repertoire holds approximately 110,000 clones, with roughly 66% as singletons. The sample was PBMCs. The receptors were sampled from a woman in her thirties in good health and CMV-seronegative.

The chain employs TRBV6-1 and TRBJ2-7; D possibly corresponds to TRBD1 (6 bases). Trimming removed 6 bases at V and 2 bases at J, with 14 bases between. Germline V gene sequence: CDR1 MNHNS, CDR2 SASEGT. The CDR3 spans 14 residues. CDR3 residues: CASRQDRIAYEQYF. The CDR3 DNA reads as TGTGCCAGCAGGCAAGACAGGATAGCCTACGAGCAGTACTTC.

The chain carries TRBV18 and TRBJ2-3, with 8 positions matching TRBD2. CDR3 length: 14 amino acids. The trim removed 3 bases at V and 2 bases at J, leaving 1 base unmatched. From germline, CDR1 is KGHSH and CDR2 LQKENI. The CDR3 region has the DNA TGTGCCAGCTCACCGACTAGCGACACAGATACGCAGTATTTT. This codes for CASSPTSDTDTQYF.

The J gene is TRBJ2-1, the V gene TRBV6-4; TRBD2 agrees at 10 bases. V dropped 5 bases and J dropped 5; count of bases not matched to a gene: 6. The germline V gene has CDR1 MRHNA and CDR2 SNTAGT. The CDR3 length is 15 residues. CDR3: CASSTGTSDHNEQFF. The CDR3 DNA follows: TGTGCCAGCAGTACCGGGACTAGCGACCACAATGAGCAGTTCTTC.

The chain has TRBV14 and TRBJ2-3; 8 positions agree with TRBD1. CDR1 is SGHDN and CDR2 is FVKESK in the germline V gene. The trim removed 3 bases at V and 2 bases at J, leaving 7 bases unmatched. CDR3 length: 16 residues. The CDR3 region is CASSQGTGEFTDTQYF. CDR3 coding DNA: TGTGCCAGCAGCCAGGGGACAGGAGAGTTCACAGATACGCAGTATTTT. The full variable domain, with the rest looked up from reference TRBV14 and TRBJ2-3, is EAGVTQFPSHSVIEKGQTVTLRCDPISGHDNLYWYRRVMGKEIKFLLHFVKESKQDESGMPNNRFLAERTGGTYSTLKVQPAELEDSGVYFCASSQGTGEFTDTQYFGPGTRLTVL.

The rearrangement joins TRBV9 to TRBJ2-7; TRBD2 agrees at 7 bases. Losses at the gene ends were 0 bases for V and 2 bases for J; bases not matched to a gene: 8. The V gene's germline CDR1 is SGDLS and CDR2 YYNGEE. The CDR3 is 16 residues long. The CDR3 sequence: CASSVGGLAETYEQYF. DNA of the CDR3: TGTGCCAGCAGCGTAGGTGGCCTAGCGGAAACCTACGAGCAGTACTTC.

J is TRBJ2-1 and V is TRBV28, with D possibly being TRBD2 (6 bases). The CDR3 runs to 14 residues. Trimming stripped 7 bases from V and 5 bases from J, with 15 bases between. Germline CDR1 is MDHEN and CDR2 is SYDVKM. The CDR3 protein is CASTSGLRNNEQFF. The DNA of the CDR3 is TGTGCCAGCACCTCGGGACTGCGTAACAATGAGCAGTTCTTC.

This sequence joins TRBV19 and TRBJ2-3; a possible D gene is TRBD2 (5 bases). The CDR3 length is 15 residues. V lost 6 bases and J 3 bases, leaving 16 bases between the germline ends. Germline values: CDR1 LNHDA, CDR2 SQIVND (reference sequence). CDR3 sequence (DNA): TGTGCCAGTAGGGCTACTAGATCGGCTACAGATACGCAGTATTTT. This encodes CASRATRSATDTQYF. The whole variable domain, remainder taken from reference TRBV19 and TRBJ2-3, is DGGITQSPKYLFRKEGQNVTLSCEQNLNHDAMYWYRQDPGQGLRLIYYSQIVNDFQKGDIAEGYSVSREKKESFPLTVTSAQKNPTAFYLCASRATRSATDTQYFGPGTRLTVL.

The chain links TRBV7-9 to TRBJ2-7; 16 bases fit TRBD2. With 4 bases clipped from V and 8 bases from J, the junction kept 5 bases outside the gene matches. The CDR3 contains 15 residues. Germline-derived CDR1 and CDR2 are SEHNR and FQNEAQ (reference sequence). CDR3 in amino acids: CASSSGTSGRVKQYF. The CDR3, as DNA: TGTGCCAGCAGCTCTGGGACTAGCGGGAGGGTAAAGCAGTACTTC.

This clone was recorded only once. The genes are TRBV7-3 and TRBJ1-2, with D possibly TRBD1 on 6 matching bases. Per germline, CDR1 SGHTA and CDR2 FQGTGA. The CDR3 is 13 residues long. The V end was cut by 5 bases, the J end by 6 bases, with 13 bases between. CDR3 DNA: TGTGCCAGCAGCGCACGCGGGGGGCATGGCTACACCTTC. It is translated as CASSARGGHGYTF.

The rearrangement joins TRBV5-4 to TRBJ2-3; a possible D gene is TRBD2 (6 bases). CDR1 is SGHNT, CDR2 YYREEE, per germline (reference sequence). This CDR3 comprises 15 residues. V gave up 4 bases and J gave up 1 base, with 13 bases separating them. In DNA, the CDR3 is TGTGCCAGCAGCCCGGAGGCTAGCGGCACAGATACGCAGTATTTT. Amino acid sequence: CASSPEASGTDTQYF.

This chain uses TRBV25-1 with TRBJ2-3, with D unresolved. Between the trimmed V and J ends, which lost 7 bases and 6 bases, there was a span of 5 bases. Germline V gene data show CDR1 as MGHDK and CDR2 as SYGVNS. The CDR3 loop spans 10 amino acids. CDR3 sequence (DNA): TGTGCCAGCAAGGAGGATACGCAGTATTTT. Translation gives CASKEDTQYF.

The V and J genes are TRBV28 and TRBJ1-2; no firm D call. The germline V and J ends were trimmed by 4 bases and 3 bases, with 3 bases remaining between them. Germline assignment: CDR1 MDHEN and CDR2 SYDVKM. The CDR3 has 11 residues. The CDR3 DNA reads TGTGCCAGCAGTTCGGACTATGGCTACACCTTC. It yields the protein CASSSDYGYTF.

CDR3 coding DNA: TGTGCCAGCAGTTTGGACTCTTACAATGAGCAGTTCTTC. Its translation: CASSLDSYNEQFF. The chain employs TRBV28 and TRBJ2-1; TRBD2 is a possible D gene (5 bases). The CDR3 is 13 amino acids. Germline CDR1 is MDHEN and CDR2 is SYDVKM. V gave up 3 bases and J gave up 4 bases, with 7 bases separating them.

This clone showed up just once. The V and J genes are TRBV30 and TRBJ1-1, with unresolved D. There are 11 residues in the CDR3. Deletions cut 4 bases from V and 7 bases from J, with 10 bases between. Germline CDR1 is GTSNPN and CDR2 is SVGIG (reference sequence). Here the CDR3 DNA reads TGTGCCTGGAAAGTTCGGAGTGAAGCTTTCTTT. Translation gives CAWKVRSEAFF.

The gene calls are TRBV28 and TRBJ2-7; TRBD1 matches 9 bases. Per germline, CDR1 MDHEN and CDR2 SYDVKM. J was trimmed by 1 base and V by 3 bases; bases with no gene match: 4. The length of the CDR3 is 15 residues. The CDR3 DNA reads TGTGCCAGCAGTTTGAAACAGGGGGCTTCCTACGAGCAGTACTTC. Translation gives CASSLKQGASYEQYF.

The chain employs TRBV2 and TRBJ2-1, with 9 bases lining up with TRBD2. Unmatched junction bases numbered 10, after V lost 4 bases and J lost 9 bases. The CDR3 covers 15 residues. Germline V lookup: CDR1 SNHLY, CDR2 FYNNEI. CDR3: CASSGTSVLYGEQFF. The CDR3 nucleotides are TGTGCCAGCAGTGGGACTAGCGTCCTTTACGGTGAGCAGTTCTTC.

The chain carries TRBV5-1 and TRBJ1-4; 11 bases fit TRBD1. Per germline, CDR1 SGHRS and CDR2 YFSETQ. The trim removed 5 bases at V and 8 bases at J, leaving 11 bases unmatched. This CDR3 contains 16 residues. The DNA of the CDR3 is TGCGCCAGCAGGTCCGGGACAGGGGGTCCGGAGGAAAAACTGTTTTTT. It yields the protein CASRSGTGGPEEKLFF.

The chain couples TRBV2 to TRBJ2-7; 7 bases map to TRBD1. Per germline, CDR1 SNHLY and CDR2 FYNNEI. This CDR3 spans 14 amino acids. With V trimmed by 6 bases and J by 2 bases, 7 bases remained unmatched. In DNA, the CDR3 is TGTGCCAGCAGCGAACAGGGGTGGACCTACGAGCAGTACTTC. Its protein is CASSEQGWTYEQYF.

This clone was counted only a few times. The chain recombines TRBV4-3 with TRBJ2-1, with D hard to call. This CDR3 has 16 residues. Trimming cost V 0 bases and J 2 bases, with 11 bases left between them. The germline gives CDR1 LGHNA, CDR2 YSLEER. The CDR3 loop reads CASSQDGARPYNEQFF. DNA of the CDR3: TGCGCCAGCAGCCAAGATGGAGCGCGTCCCTACAATGAGCAGTTCTTC.

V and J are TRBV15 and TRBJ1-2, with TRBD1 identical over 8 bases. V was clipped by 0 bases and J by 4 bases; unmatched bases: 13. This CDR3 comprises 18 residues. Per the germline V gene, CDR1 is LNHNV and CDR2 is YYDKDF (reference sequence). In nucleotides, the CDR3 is TGTGCCACCAGCAGAGATACTCCCTCAGGGGGCTCTGTCTATGGCTACACCTTC. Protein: CATSRDTPSGGSVYGYTF.

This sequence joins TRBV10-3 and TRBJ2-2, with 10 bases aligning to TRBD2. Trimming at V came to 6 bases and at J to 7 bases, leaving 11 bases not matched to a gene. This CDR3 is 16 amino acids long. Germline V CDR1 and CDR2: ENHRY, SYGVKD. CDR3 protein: CAISDSSGRGNGELFF. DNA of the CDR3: TGTGCCATCAGCGACTCTAGCGGGAGAGGTAACGGGGAGCTGTTTTTT.

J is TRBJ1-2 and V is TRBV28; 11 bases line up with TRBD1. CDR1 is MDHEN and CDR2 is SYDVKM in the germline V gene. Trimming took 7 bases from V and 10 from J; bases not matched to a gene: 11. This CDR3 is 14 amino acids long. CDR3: CASINPGQGVDYTF. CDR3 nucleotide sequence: TGTGCCAGCATCAACCCGGGACAGGGGGTCGACTACACCTTC.

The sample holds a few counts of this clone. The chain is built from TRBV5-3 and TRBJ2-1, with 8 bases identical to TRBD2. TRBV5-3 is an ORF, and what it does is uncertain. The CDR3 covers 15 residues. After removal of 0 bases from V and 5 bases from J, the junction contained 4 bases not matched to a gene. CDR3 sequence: CARSLVLAADNEQFF. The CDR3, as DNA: TGTGCCAGAAGCTTGGTACTAGCGGCTGACAATGAGCAGTTCTTC.